This T cell receptor (beta chain) was sequenced for a study of cytomegalovirus exposure and HLA in healthy donors. Study in general: Unique TCR beta sequences numbering approximately 100 million came from 150 million to 200 million T cells in an earlier analysis. Points from the study as a whole: Researchers reportedly found TCR beta sequences accurately predicted most subjects' HLA-A and HLA-B alleles. Evidence from a later analysis indicated that most CMV-associated TCR beta chains looked HLA-restricted.

PCR involved 60 Vbeta and 13 Jbeta primers. Clones were read by immunoSEQ multiplex PCR, and TCRdb kept only the in-frame ones, dropping some. Of about 160,000 clones in the sample, roughly nine tenths were seen once. Regarding this clone: Its antigen is undetermined.

The V gene end was trimmed by 6 bases and the J gene end by 5 bases; junction bases not matched to a gene: 8. In germline, CDR1 is ENHRY, CDR2 SYGVKD. The CDR3 is 15 amino acids. Sample: PBMCs. The chain is built from TRBV10-3 and TRBJ2-2; TRBD1 matches 8 bases. The receptor comes from a woman younger than 45 in good health and CMV-seronegative. This chain's CDR3 is CAISEGQGWTGELFF. CDR3 coding DNA: TGTGCCATCAGCGAAGGACAGGGATGGACCGGGGAGCTGTTTTTT.